The next 24 T cell receptor beta chains were all read from a single sample in a study of blood T cell repertoires in COVID-19. Clones were sequenced by immunoSEQ multiplex PCR, and TCRdb holds only the in-frame ones, with some missing. This repertoire shows some 66,000 clones, more than 75% found once; its top ten account for 1% to 1.5%. Sequencing input: peripheral blood. These receptors were taken from a woman aged 55-70 years with acute or convalescent COVID-19.

The chain couples TRBV6-5 to TRBJ1-3; a weak D match, TRBD1 (5 bases). Trimming took 2 bases from V and 2 from J, leaving 10 bases between them. The CDR3 is 15 amino acids. Germline CDR1 and CDR2: MNHEY and SVGAGI. CDR3: CASSYQGFAGNTIYF. DNA for the CDR3: TGTGCCAGCAGTTACCAGGGATTCGCTGGAAACACCATATATTTT.

This sequence joins TRBV15 and TRBJ2-6; D gene ambiguous. The germline gives CDR1 LNHNV, CDR2 YYDKDF (reference sequence). V was pared by 1 base and J by 2 bases, with 9 bases between. The CDR3 covers 16 residues. CDR3 region: CATSRGQSAGANVLTF. CDR3 nucleotides: TGTGCCACCAGCAGAGGGCAGTCAGCTGGGGCCAACGTCCTGACTTTC.

The rearrangement uses TRBV28 and TRBJ2-1; 8 positions agree with TRBD1. V lost 3 bases and J lost 8; bases outside the gene matches: 9. Per germline, CDR1 MDHEN and CDR2 SYDVKM. The CDR3 has 15 residues. In DNA, the CDR3 is TGTGCCAGCAGTTTCCTGACAGGGGTTGGGCATGAGCAGTTCTTC. As protein: CASSFLTGVGHEQFF.

This chain links TRBV27 with TRBJ2-2, with D possibly TRBD1 on 5 matching bases. Germline lookup yields CDR1 MNHEY and CDR2 SMNVEV (reference sequence). Between the trimmed V and J ends, which lost 3 bases and 5 bases, there was a span of 13 bases. This CDR3 is 15 amino acids long. The CDR3 loop is CASSLGLRGTGELFF. The CDR3 DNA sequence: TGTGCCAGCAGTTTGGGGCTTCGTGGTACCGGGGAGCTGTTTTTT.

The J gene is TRBJ2-7, the V gene TRBV6-1; D gene unclear. The V and J ends lost 1 base and 3 bases respectively, with 16 bases between them. The CDR3 is made up of 16 amino acids. CDR1 is MNHNS and CDR2 is SASEGT in the germline V gene. For the CDR3, the DNA is TGTGCCAGCAGTGAAGATATACAGAGAAGTTTCTACGAGCAGTACGTC. Encoded protein: CASSEDIQRSFYEQYV.

J is TRBJ2-1 and V is TRBV4-3, with 11 positions matching TRBD2. The V segment lost 0 bases and the J segment 6 bases; nucleotides outside the gene matches: 7. This CDR3 comprises 17 residues. Germline V gene lookup returns CDR1 LGHNA and CDR2 YSLEER. The CDR3 sequence: CASSQEGVLAGVNEQFF. The CDR3 DNA reads TGCGCCAGCAGCCAAGAAGGGGTACTAGCGGGAGTCAATGAGCAGTTCTTC.

The chain has TRBV19 and TRBJ2-5, with TRBD2 identical over 8 bases. CDR3 size: 16 residues. Germline loops: CDR1 LNHDA, CDR2 SQIVND (reference sequence). Trimming took 2 bases from V and 5 from J; bases not matched to a gene: 10. The CDR3 spells CASSIPQAGGGETQYF. CDR3 nucleotide sequence: TGTGCCAGTAGTATACCTCAGGCGGGGGGCGGGGAGACCCAGTACTTC.

This chain uses TRBV12-3 or TRBV12-4 with TRBJ2-7; D may be TRBD2 (5 bases). This CDR3 is built from 12 residues. Between the trimmed V and J ends, which lost 0 bases and 5 bases, there was a span of 5 bases. In DNA, the CDR3 is TGTGCCAGCAGTTTAGCCGGGAACGAGCAGTACGTC. Amino acids: CASSLAGNEQYV.

V is TRBV7-2 and J is TRBJ1-3; D ambiguous. Trimming stripped 2 bases from V and 0 bases from J, with 5 bases between. Germline CDR1 is SGHTA and CDR2 is FQGNSA. This CDR3 region has 14 residues. As DNA, the CDR3 is TGTGCCAGCAGCTTAAGCAACTCTGGAAACACCATATATTTT. Its translation is CASSLSNSGNTIYF.

The genes are TRBV25-1 and TRBJ1-4; TRBD1 agrees at 8 bases. The CDR3 contains 16 residues. Germline V lookup: CDR1 MGHDK, CDR2 SYGVNS. The V gene end was trimmed by 0 bases and the J gene end by 4 bases; junction bases not matched to a gene: 4. The CDR3 spells CASSEYRTGINEKLFF. The CDR3 DNA sequence: TGTGCCAGCAGTGAATACCGGACAGGGATTAATGAAAAACTGTTTTTT. The complete variable domain, with remaining parts taken from reference TRBV25-1 and TRBJ1-4, reads EADIYQTPRYLVIGTGKKITLECSQTMGHDKMYWYQQDPGMELHLIHYSYGVNSTEKGDLSSESTVSRIRTEHFPLTLESARPSHTSQYLCASSEYRTGINEKLFFGSGTQLSVL.

V gene TRBV6-1 combines with J gene TRBJ2-7; TRBD1 matches at 10 bases. Trimming took 1 base from V and 5 from J; bases not matched to a gene: 8. CDR3 length: 16 residues. Germline-derived CDR1 and CDR2 are MNHNS and SASEGT. The CDR3 DNA reads TGTGCCAGCAGTGAAGACTGGTCGACAGGGGGCAACGAGCAGTACGTC. Protein: CASSEDWSTGGNEQYV.

In this sample, this clone turned up a few times. The chain combines TRBV7-2 with TRBJ1-1; TRBD1 matches 7 bases. From germline, CDR1 is SGHTA and CDR2 FQGNSA. This CDR3 comprises 17 residues. With V trimmed by 1 base and J by 7 bases, 15 bases remained unmatched. The CDR3 region is CASSLETGFVGAYEAFF. The CDR3 DNA reads as TGTGCCAGCAGCTTAGAGACAGGGTTCGTGGGGGCCTATGAAGCTTTCTTT. Using reference TRBV7-2 and TRBJ1-1 for the parts outside the CDR3, the full variable domain is GAGVSQSPSNKVTEKGKDVELRCDPISGHTALYWYRQSLGQGLEFLIYFQGNSAPDKSGLPSDRFSAERTGGSVSTLTIQRTQQEDSAVYLCASSLETGFVGAYEAFFGQGTRLTVV.

This chain links TRBV4-3 with TRBJ1-2, with 7 bases lining up with TRBD1. CDR1 and CDR2 (germline): LGHNA, YSLEER. Trimming at V came to 0 bases and at J to 4 bases, leaving 8 bases not matched to a gene. CDR3 length: 16 amino acids. CDR3 bases: TGCGCCAGCAGCCAAGATGTACAGGGGCAAGTCTATGGCTACACCTTC. Protein product: CASSQDVQGQVYGYTF.

V and J are TRBV5-1 and TRBJ2-1; TRBD1 might be the D (6 bases). This CDR3 is built from 16 residues. From germline, CDR1 is SGHRS and CDR2 YFSETQ. Trimming shortened V by 4 bases and J by 0 bases, and 14 bases separated the two germline ends. This CDR3 reads CASSPPGQSSYNEQFF. DNA for the CDR3: TGCGCCAGCAGCCCGCCTGGACAGAGCTCCTACAATGAGCAGTTCTTC. Full variable domain (missing parts from reference TRBV5-1 and TRBJ2-1): KAGVTQTPRYLIKTRGQQVTLSCSPISGHRSVSWYQQTPGQGLQFLFEYFSETQRNKGNFPGRFSGRQFSNSRSEMNVSTLELGDSALYLCASSPPGQSSYNEQFFGPGTRLTVL.

The chain employs TRBV5-1 and TRBJ2-3; 8 bases line up with TRBD2. The CDR3 has 15 residues. Germline lookup yields CDR1 SGHRS and CDR2 YFSETQ. The V gene end was trimmed by 3 bases and the J gene end by 3 bases; junction bases not matched to a gene: 6. The CDR3 spells CASSYPSGRTDTQYF. The CDR3, as DNA: TGCGCCAGCAGCTACCCCAGCGGGAGAACAGATACGCAGTATTTT. The full variable domain, in which reference TRBV5-1 and TRBJ2-3 provide the parts outside the CDR3, is KAGVTQTPRYLIKTRGQQVTLSCSPISGHRSVSWYQQTPGQGLQFLFEYFSETQRNKGNFPGRFSGRQFSNSRSEMNVSTLELGDSALYLCASSYPSGRTDTQYFGPGTRLTVL.

In its sample, this clone was seen once. The rearrangement uses TRBV10-3 and TRBJ2-2; the match to TRBD1 covers 10 bases. Unmatched junction bases numbered 3, after V lost 3 bases and J lost 5 bases. Looked up from germline, CDR1 is ENHRY and CDR2 is SYGVKD. The CDR3 sequence is 15 residues long. The CDR3 protein is CAISDSGQGTGELFF. The CDR3 DNA is TGTGCCATCAGTGATTCGGGACAGGGGACCGGGGAGCTGTTTTTT.

The CDR3 here is CASSLRRADSPDYGYTF. The CDR3 DNA follows: TGTGCCAGCAGCCTAAGACGGGCAGACAGCCCCGATTATGGCTACACCTTC. This chain links TRBV3-1 (or the pseudogene TRBV3-2) with TRBJ1-2, with D perhaps matching TRBD1 (5 bases). Deletions cut 4 bases from V and 5 bases from J, with 23 bases between. The CDR3 totals 17 residues. From germline, CDR1 is LGHDT and CDR2 YNNKEL (reference sequence).

This chain joins TRBV5-1 and TRBJ2-7; D is unresolved. Between the trimmed V and J ends, which lost 2 bases and 6 bases, there was a span of 9 bases. The V gene's germline CDR1 is SGHRS and CDR2 YFSETQ. The CDR3 spans 12 residues. The chain's CDR3 is CASSFLAFEQYV. The CDR3 DNA follows: TGCGCCAGCAGCTTCTTAGCTTTCGAGCAGTACGTC.

V usage is TRBV25-1 and J usage is TRBJ2-2; 10 bases fit TRBD2. Germline CDR1 is MGHDK and CDR2 is SYGVNS. CDR3 length: 15 residues. The ends lost 5 bases at V and 3 bases at J; junction bases unmatched: 3. The CDR3, as DNA: TGTGCCAGCAGTTTAGCGGGGGGTGACACCGGGGAGCTGTTTTTT. Translation: CASSLAGGDTGELFF.

This clone was counted a few times. The chain is built from TRBV7-9 and TRBJ1-1; no firm D call. CDR1 SEHNR and CDR2 FQNEAQ come from the germline V gene (reference sequence). CDR3 length equals 13 residues. V was shortened by 5 bases and J by 0 bases, with 7 bases between the two germline ends. The chain's CDR3 is CASSLSMNTEAFF. CDR3 sequence (DNA): TGTGCCAGCAGCCTATCCATGAACACTGAAGCTTTCTTT.

A single count supports this clone. The chain couples TRBV7-9 to TRBJ2-1, with 13 bases matching TRBD2. J was trimmed by 2 bases and V by 5 bases; bases with no gene match: 12. The length of the CDR3 is 19 residues. Germline-derived CDR1 and CDR2 are SEHNR and FQNEAQ (reference sequence). CDR3 in DNA: TGTGCCAGCAGCCCACTGGGACTAGCGGGGCCCAGGACCTACAATGAGCAGTTCTTC. Translating gives CASSPLGLAGPRTYNEQFF.

The J gene is TRBJ1-1, the V gene TRBV27; D ambiguous. Between the trimmed V and J ends, which lost 6 bases and 0 bases, there was a span of 8 bases. This CDR3 contains 13 residues. Germline V CDR1 and CDR2: MNHEY, SMNVEV (reference sequence). Here the CDR3 DNA reads TGTGCCAGCAGCCCAGGTGTGAACACTGAAGCTTTCTTT. Its translation is CASSPGVNTEAFF.

V gene TRBV5-1 combines with J gene TRBJ2-1; 12 bases align to TRBD2. CDR3 length equals 14 residues. The germline CDR1 and CDR2 sequences are SGHRS and YFSETQ. V lost 7 bases, J lost 8 bases, and 7 bases stayed unmatched. In DNA form, the CDR3 reads TGCGCCAGCCGACCGGGACTAGCGGGTGATGAGCAGTTCTTC. It translates to CASRPGLAGDEQFF.

The J gene is TRBJ1-2, the V gene TRBV25-1, with unresolved D. Trimming removed 6 bases at V and 2 bases at J, with 13 bases between. Germline CDR1 reads MGHDK; CDR2 reads SYGVNS. The CDR3 totals 14 residues. This CDR3 reads CASRGSGDNYGYTF. CDR3 sequence (DNA): TGTGCCAGCAGGGGGAGCGGAGACAACTATGGCTACACCTTC.